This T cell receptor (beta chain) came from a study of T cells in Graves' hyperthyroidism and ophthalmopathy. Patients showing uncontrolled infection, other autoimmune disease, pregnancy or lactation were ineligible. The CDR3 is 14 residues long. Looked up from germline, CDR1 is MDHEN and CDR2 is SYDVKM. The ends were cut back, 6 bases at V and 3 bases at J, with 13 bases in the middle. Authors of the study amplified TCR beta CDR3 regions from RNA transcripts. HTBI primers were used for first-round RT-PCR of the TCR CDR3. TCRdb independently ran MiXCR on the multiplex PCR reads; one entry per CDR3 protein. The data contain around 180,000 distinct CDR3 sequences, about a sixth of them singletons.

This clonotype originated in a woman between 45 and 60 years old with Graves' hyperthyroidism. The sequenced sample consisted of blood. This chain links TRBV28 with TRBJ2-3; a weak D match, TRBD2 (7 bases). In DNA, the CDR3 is TGTGCCAGCAGCGCCGGGGGGCCAACAGATACGCAGTATTTT. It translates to CASSAGGPTDTQYF.